This T cell receptor beta chain comes out of a study of vaccination and CD4 T cells after COVID-19. Study details: SARS-CoV-2 positivity in convalescent patients was established by nasal swab PCR; eight or nine had mild and one severe disease. Overlapping spike peptides of SARS-CoV-2, HCoV-NL63, HCoV-OC43 and HCoV-229E were used, and cells were stimulated with them.

Documented treatment: approximately nine-day PBMC culture with coronavirus spike peptide pools or control peptides (ViraFEST assay). Of note for this clonotype: Its target is unknown.

The Oncomine TCR Beta short-read assay generated sequence data from the DNA of cultured CD4+ T cells. Each CDR3 protein is one row after TCRdb ran MiXCR on the PCR reads. Among about 19,000 distinct CDR3 sequences, approximately 60% were seen once, and the ten largest hold roughly a tenth. CDR3 length equals 17 residues. Losses at the gene ends were 2 bases for V and 5 bases for J; bases not matched to a gene: 5. The germline V gene encodes CDR1 SEHNR and CDR2 FQNEAQ (reference sequence). Material for sequencing was CD4+ T cells from blood, cultured in vitro. The sequence was obtained from a human donor who had recovered from COVID-19. V gene TRBV7-9 combines with J gene TRBJ2-1, with TRBD2 matching 14 bases. CDR3 nucleotide sequence: TGTGCCAGCAGCTTAATAAGGGGACTAGCGGGGGACAATGAGCAGTTCTTC. The encoded protein is CASSLIRGLAGDNEQFF. Looking up the rest from reference TRBV7-9 and TRBJ2-1 gives the full variable domain: DTGVSQNPRHKITKRGQNVTFRCDPISEHNRLYWYRQTLGQGPEFLTYFQNEAQLEKSRLLSDRFSAERPKGSFSTLEIQRTEQGDSAMYLCASSLIRGLAGDNEQFFGPGTRLTVL.